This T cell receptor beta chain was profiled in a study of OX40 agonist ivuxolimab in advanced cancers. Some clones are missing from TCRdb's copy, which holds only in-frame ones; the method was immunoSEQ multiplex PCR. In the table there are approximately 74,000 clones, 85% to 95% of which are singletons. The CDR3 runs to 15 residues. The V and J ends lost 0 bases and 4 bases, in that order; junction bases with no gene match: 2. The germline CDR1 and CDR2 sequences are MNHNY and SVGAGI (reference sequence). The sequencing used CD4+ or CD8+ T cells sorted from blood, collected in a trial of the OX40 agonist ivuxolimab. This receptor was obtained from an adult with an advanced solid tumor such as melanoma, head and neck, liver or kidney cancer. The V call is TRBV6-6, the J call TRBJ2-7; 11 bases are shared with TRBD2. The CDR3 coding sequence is TGTGCCAGCAGTTACTCGACTAGCGGGAATTACGAGCAGTACTTC. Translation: CASSYSTSGNYEQYF.